This T cell receptor beta chain was found in a study of radiotherapy plus CTLA-4 blockade in lung cancer. The overall study: With over 25% of patients having disease control, objective responses were seen in approximately 18%. Study-level results: Clones of tumor-derived TCRs expanded in blood after radiotherapy plus ipilimumab. Early blood T cell clone dynamics reportedly forecast response best, with interferon-beta.

With ipilimumab providing CTLA-4 blockade, focal radiation was administered to patients who had chemo-refractory metastatic non-small-cell lung cancer. V was pared by 7 bases and J by 0 bases, with 13 bases between. The germline gives CDR1 WSHSY, CDR2 SAAADI. CDR3 length: 14 amino acids. The assay was immunoSEQ multiplex PCR, and TCRdb's table has in-frame clones only and misses some. The data hold about 15,000 clones, with around 87% observed a single time. With respect to this clone: The antigen is undetermined.

The starting material was peripheral blood, obtained from a patient treated with radiotherapy plus ipilimumab. The rearrangement uses TRBV10-2 and TRBJ2-7; D is perhaps TRBD2 (6 bases). The TCR sequence derives from a human donor with non-small cell lung cancer that progressed on radiotherapy plus ipilimumab. Some clones in this sample may be carry-over from other donors' samples. The CDR3 loop reads CASTERADSYEQYF. DNA for the CDR3: TGCGCCAGCACCGAGCGGGCCGACTCCTACGAGCAGTACTTC.